The source of this T cell receptor beta chain is a study of T cell changes during pregnancy in multiple sclerosis. Germline CDR1 SGHVS, CDR2 FNYEAQ. The V end was cut by 2 bases, the J end by 0 bases, with 14 bases between. The CDR3 runs 17 residues. Sequenced by immunoSEQ multiplex PCR; TCRdb stores in-frame clones only, minus some. Among approximately 43,000 clones, over 85% were seen once, and the ten largest hold 3.9%. This specimen consisted of CD8+ T cells from peripheral blood mononuclear cells, obtained after pregnancy. The chain joins TRBV7-6 to TRBJ2-1; perhaps TRBD1 as D (6 bases). This sequence was found in a female donor with multiple sclerosis, enrolled in a pregnancy study. The CDR3 bases are TGTGCCAGCAGCTTATTGGTTTACAGGGACTCCTACAATGAGCAGTTCTTC. This sequence encodes CASSLLVYRDSYNEQFF.